The 25 T cell receptor beta chains below all came from one sample that was sequenced in a study of blood T cell repertoires in COVID-19. Produced via immunoSEQ multiplex PCR; TCRdb's table is partial and in-frame only. Among about 280,000 clones listed, roughly 85% were seen once. Sequenced input: PBMCs or T cells enriched from blood (not recorded which). These receptors were obtained from a woman in her 50s who had recovered from COVID-19.

This sequence joins TRBV3-1 (or the pseudogene TRBV3-2) and TRBJ1-3, with TRBD1 identical over 8 bases. Germline V CDR1 and CDR2: LGHDT, YNNKEL (reference sequence). V lost 1 base, J lost 7 bases, and 3 bases stayed unmatched. The CDR3 is 14 residues long. This CDR3 reads CASSQGTGINTIYF. The DNA for the CDR3 is TGTGCCAGCAGCCAAGGGACAGGGATTAACACCATATATTTT.

This clone turned up a few times. In DNA form, the CDR3 reads TGTGCCAGCAGCCCTCGAGGGCCTAGGGTTGGTTACACCTTC. It yields the protein CASSPRGPRVGYTF. The V and J genes are TRBV7-2 and TRBJ1-2, with no clear D. CDR1 and CDR2 from the germline V gene are SGHTA and FQGNSA. V lost 5 bases and J 11 bases, leaving 21 bases between the germline ends. The CDR3 is made up of 14 amino acids. The variable domain in full, with the rest retrieved from reference TRBV7-2 and TRBJ1-2, is GAGVSQSPSNKVTEKGKDVELRCDPISGHTALYWYRQSLGQGLEFLIYFQGNSAPDKSGLPSDRFSAERTGGSVSTLTIQRTQQEDSAVYLCASSPRGPRVGYTFGSGTRLTVV.

This chain joins TRBV2 and TRBJ1-4; unclear D gene. The CDR3 consists of 13 residues. CDR1 is SNHLY, CDR2 FYNNEI, per germline. V lost 8 bases, J lost 7 bases, and 14 bases lay in between. CDR3 sequence reads: CASSVLAGEKLFF. Here the CDR3 DNA reads TGTGCCAGCTCTGTTTTAGCGGGTGAAAAACTGTTTTTT.

The count of this clone is one. V gene TRBV18 combines with J gene TRBJ1-1; D may be TRBD1 (6 bases). Per the germline V gene, CDR1 is KGHSH and CDR2 is LQKENI. V gave up 3 bases and J gave up 1 base, with 9 bases separating them. The CDR3 length is 14 residues. CDR3 sequence (DNA): TGTGCCAGCTCACCCAGGGACACGAACACTGAAGCTTTCTTT. It codes for CASSPRDTNTEAFF.

The chain employs TRBV10-2 and TRBJ2-5; 7 nucleotides agree with TRBD2. The CDR3 extends over 15 amino acids. In germline, CDR1 is WSHSY, CDR2 SAAADI. V lost 8 bases and J lost 5; bases outside the gene matches: 14. CDR3 sequence (DNA): TGCGCCAGCCGCACGGGAGGAGGTGGGTTGGAGACCCAGTACTTC. It is translated as CASRTGGGGLETQYF.

The chain uses TRBV6-2 or TRBV6-3 and TRBJ2-5; 7 bases fit TRBD2. This CDR3 is built from 14 residues. The V gene's germline CDR1 is MNHEY and CDR2 SVGEGT. The ends lost 2 bases at V and 4 bases at J; junction bases unmatched: 4. The CDR3 DNA follows: TGTGCCAGCAGTTACGCGGGAGTGAGAGAGACCCAGTACTTC. Encoded protein: CASSYAGVRETQYF.

The chain employs TRBV11-2 and TRBJ1-4; D is unresolved. V lost 1 base and J lost 11, with 5 bases in between. The CDR3 is 11 amino acids. Germline V gene sequence: CDR1 SGHAT, CDR2 FQNNGV. For the CDR3, the DNA is TGTGCCAGCAGCTTAGCCGGGAAACTGTTTTTT. This encodes CASSLAGKLFF.

The chain employs TRBV5-1 and TRBJ2-1; TRBD2 agrees at 8 bases. The CDR3 is 16 residues long. J was trimmed by 5 bases and V by 0 bases; bases with no gene match: 7. CDR1 SGHRS and CDR2 YFSETQ come from the germline V gene. Written as DNA, the CDR3 is TGCGCCAGCAGCTTGGAGGATGGAGCGGGGGACAATGAGCAGTTCTTC. This codes for CASSLEDGAGDNEQFF.

This clone was seen a single time. V is TRBV6-6 and J is TRBJ2-7; no clear D. V was shortened by 2 bases and J by 1 base, with 6 bases between the two germline ends. This CDR3 is built from 13 residues. The V gene's germline CDR1 is MNHNY and CDR2 SVGAGI (reference sequence). The CDR3 coding sequence is TGTGCCAGCAGTTACGAACAGTCCTACGAGCAGTACTTC. It specifies CASSYEQSYEQYF.

The chain joins TRBV15 to TRBJ1-4, with 8 bases aligning to TRBD1. Germline CDR1 is LNHNV and CDR2 is YYDKDF (reference sequence). J lost 2 bases, V lost 2 bases, and 4 bases had no gene match. The CDR3 loop spans 16 amino acids. Here the CDR3 DNA reads TGTGCCACCAGCAGATCCCAGGGGGCGACTAATGAAAAACTGTTTTTT. Protein product: CATSRSQGATNEKLFF.

The chain joins TRBV13 to TRBJ1-3; a weak D match, TRBD1 (6 bases). In germline, CDR1 is PRHDT, CDR2 FYEKMQ (reference sequence). V was pared by 4 bases and J by 0 bases, with 13 bases between. The CDR3 loop spans 16 amino acids. The CDR3 nucleotides are TGTGCCAGCAGCTCCGGACAGCCGAACTCTGGAAACACCATATATTTT. Protein product: CASSSGQPNSGNTIYF. The entire variable domain, with the rest obtained from reference TRBV13 and TRBJ1-3, is as follows: AAGVIQSPRHLIKEKRETATLKCYPIPRHDTVYWYQQGPGQDPQFLISFYEKMQSDKGSIPDRFSAQQFSDYHSELNMSSLELGDSALYFCASSSGQPNSGNTIYFGEGSWLTVV.

The chain is built from TRBV5-1 and TRBJ2-2; TRBD1 matches 7 bases. CDR3 length: 16 residues. Germline CDR1 and CDR2: SGHRS and YFSETQ. The ends lost 0 bases at V and 3 bases at J; junction bases unmatched: 5. The CDR3 region is CASSLGQGVDTGELFF. CDR3 DNA: TGCGCCAGCAGCTTGGGACAGGGTGTAGACACCGGGGAGCTGTTTTTT.

This chain joins TRBV3-1 (or the pseudogene TRBV3-2) and TRBJ2-7; a possible D gene is TRBD1 (7 bases). The germline V gene encodes CDR1 LGHDT and CDR2 YNNKEL (reference sequence). The V and J ends lost 1 base and 2 bases respectively, with 18 bases between them. This CDR3 is 17 amino acids long. The CDR3 DNA reads TGTGCCAGCAGCCAAGCCCGGGGGCCAGGGGGTACCTACGAGCAGTACTTC. Translating gives CASSQARGPGGTYEQYF.

CDR3 sequence reads: CASNRVNYEQYF. DNA for the CDR3: TGTGCCAGTAATCGGGTGAACTACGAGCAGTACTTC. The V gene is TRBV19, the J gene TRBJ2-7; D is undetermined. The ends were cut back, 7 bases at V and 3 bases at J, with 10 bases in the middle. The CDR3 consists of 12 residues. The germline gives CDR1 LNHDA, CDR2 SQIVND (reference sequence).

The CDR3 region is CASFNGQSANYGYTF. The CDR3 nucleotides read TGTGCCAGCTTCAACGGACAGTCCGCTAACTATGGCTACACCTTC. J is TRBJ1-2 and V is TRBV2; a weak D match, TRBD1 (6 bases). Trimming left V 8 bases short and J 0 bases short, with 16 bases between. CDR1 and CDR2 from the germline V gene are SNHLY and FYNNEI. The CDR3 length is 15 residues. The full variable domain, completed using reference TRBV2 and TRBJ1-2, is EPEVTQTPSHQVTQMGQEVILRCVPISNHLYFYWYRQILGQKVEFLVSFYNNEISEKSEIFDDQFSVERPDGSNFTLKIRSTKLEDSAMYFCASFNGQSANYGYTFGSGTRLTVV.

This chain connects TRBV7-8 to TRBJ1-2, with TRBD1 matching over 8 bases. The CDR3 length is 17 residues. Trimming cost V 5 bases and J 4 bases; bases outside gene matches: 15. Germline CDR1 and CDR2: SGHVS and FQNEAQ. DNA for the CDR3: TGTGCCAGCAGCCGGTTAACGACAGGGGCCGATTTCTATGGCTACACCTTC. This gives the protein CASSRLTTGADFYGYTF.

This clone has a single count. V gene TRBV29-1 combines with J gene TRBJ2-7; 9 bases match TRBD2. The CDR3 has 15 amino acids. The J segment lost 4 bases and the V segment lost 5 bases, leaving 12 bases of the junction unmatched. CDR1 SQVTM and CDR2 ANQGSEA come from the germline V gene. The CDR3 nucleotides read TGCAGCGTTACTATATTAGCGGGAGTTTATTACGAGCAGTACTTC. This translates into CSVTILAGVYYEQYF.

The chain joins TRBV3-1 (or the pseudogene TRBV3-2) to TRBJ1-5; 10 bases map to TRBD1. The V gene's germline CDR1 is LGHDT and CDR2 YNNKEL (reference sequence). The CDR3 is 14 amino acids. The junction had 2 bases not matched to a gene; V was cut back by 3 bases and J by 6 bases. The CDR3 DNA sequence: TGTGCCAGCAGCCAGGACAGGGGGACTCAGCCCCAGCATTTT. Translated: CASSQDRGTQPQHF.

The rearrangement joins TRBV4-3 to TRBJ2-3, with TRBD1 matching over 7 bases. The J segment lost 3 bases and the V segment lost 1 base, leaving 10 bases of the junction unmatched. The CDR3 totals 17 residues. The germline V gene encodes CDR1 LGHNA and CDR2 YSLEER. DNA for the CDR3: TGCGCCAGCAGCCAAGGCGCCCAGGGGGATGGTACAGATACGCAGTATTTT. This sequence encodes CASSQGAQGDGTDTQYF.

A few counts support this clone. The rearrangement uses TRBV3-1 (or the pseudogene TRBV3-2) and TRBJ1-6, with 7 bases aligning to TRBD1. CDR3 length: 15 amino acids. Germline V gene data show CDR1 as LGHDT and CDR2 as YNNKEL (reference sequence). J lost 9 bases, V lost 0 bases, and 5 bases had no gene match. The CDR3 nucleotides read TGTGCCAGCAGCCAAGAAGTAGGGGGCGGTTCACCCCTCCACTTT. This codes for CASSQEVGGGSPLHF.

The chain links TRBV6-2 or TRBV6-3 to TRBJ1-4, with TRBD1 identical over 8 bases. CDR1 and CDR2 from the germline V gene are MNHEY and SVGEGT. This CDR3 is 15 amino acids long. V dropped 2 bases and J dropped 8; count of bases not matched to a gene: 7. CDR3 bases: TGTGCCAGCAGTTACCGACAGGGGAGGAACGAAAAACTGTTTTTT. Amino acids: CASSYRQGRNEKLFF.

The chain has TRBV7-9 and TRBJ1-5; D not certain. V was shortened by 3 bases and J by 4 bases, with 13 bases between the two germline ends. This CDR3 spans 15 amino acids. Germline lookup yields CDR1 SEHNR and CDR2 FQNEAQ (reference sequence). The CDR3 coding sequence is TGTGCCAGCAGCTTGGAGGGCCCGAGGAATCAGCCCCAGCATTTT. It yields the protein CASSLEGPRNQPQHF.

The chain carries TRBV4-1 and TRBJ1-1; D perhaps matches TRBD1 (5 bases). V shed 1 base and J shed 1 base, with 19 bases lying between them. The CDR3 runs to 18 residues. Germline V CDR1 and CDR2: MGHRA, YSYEKL. CDR3 loop: CASSQGKGPGGSNTEAFF. CDR3 in DNA: TGCGCCAGCAGCCAAGGAAAGGGGCCGGGGGGTTCGAACACTGAAGCTTTCTTT.

With regard to this clone: At one end the junction does not follow the germline gene, possibly because of a read error. The rearrangement joins TRBV6-5 to TRBJ2-1, with a weak D call TRBD2 (6 bases). In germline, CDR1 is MNHEY, CDR2 SVGAGI. The CDR3 is 15 residues long. CDR3 in amino acids: CASSDSPGTYNEQFF. As DNA, the CDR3 is TGTGCCAGCAGTGACTCCCCCGGGACTTACAATGAGCAGTTCTTC.

This rearrangement joins TRBV5-1 to TRBJ2-5; 10 positions match TRBD1. The V and J ends lost 4 bases and 2 bases, in that order; junction bases with no gene match: 11. Germline-derived CDR1 and CDR2 are SGHRS and YFSETQ. The CDR3 runs 17 residues. CDR3 DNA: TGCGCCAGCAGCCAAGTTCGGACAGGGGGTTGGCAAGAGACCCAGTACTTC. Its translation is CASSQVRTGGWQETQYF.